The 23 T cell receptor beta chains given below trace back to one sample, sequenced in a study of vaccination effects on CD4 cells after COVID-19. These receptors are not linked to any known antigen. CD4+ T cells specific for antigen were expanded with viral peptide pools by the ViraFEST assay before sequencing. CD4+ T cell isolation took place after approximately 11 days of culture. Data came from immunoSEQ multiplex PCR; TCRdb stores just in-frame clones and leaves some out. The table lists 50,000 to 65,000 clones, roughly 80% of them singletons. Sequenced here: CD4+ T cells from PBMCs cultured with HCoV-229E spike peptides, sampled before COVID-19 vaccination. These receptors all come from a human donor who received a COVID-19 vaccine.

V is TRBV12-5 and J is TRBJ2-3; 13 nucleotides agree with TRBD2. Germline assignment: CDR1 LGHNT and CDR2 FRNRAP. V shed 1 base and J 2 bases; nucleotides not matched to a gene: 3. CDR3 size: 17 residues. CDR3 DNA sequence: TGTGCTAGTGGTTTGGGACTAGCGGGGGGACTCACAGATACGCAGTATTTT. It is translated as CASGLGLAGGLTDTQYF.

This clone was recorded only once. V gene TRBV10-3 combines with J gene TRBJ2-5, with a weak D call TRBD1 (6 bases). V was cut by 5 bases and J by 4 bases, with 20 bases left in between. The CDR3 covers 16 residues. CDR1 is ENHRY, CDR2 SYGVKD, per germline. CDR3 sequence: CAISPQGTIWGETQYF. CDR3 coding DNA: TGTGCCATCAGTCCACAGGGTACCATCTGGGGAGAGACCCAGTACTTC.

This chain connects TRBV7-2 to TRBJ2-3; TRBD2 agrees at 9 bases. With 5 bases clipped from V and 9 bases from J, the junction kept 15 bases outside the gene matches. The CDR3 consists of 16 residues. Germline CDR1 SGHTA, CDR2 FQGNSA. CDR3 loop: CASSLGATSGRGTQYF. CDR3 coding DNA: TGTGCCAGCAGCCTAGGGGCGACTAGCGGTAGGGGGACGCAGTATTTT.

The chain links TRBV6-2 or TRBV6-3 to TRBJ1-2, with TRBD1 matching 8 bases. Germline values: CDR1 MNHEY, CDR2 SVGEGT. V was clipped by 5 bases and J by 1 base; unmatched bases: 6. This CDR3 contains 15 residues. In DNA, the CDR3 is TGTGCCAGCAGTAATGGACAGGGCGGTAACTATGGCTACACCTTC. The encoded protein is CASSNGQGGNYGYTF.

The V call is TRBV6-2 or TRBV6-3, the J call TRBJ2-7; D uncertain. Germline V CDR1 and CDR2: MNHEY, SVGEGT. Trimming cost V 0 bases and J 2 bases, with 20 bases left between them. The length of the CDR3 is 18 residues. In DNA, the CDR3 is TGTGCCAGCAGTTACTCGACCACCCACGAGGCTCAAGCCTACGAGCAGTACGTC. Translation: CASSYSTTHEAQAYEQYV.

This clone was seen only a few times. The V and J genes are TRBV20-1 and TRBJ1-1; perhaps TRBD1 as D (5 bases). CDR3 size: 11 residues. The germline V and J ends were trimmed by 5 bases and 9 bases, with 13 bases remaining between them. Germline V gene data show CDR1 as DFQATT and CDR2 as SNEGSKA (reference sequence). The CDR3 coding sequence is TGCAGTGCTCCCGGGACCGCGAAAGCTTTCTTT. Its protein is CSAPGTAKAFF.

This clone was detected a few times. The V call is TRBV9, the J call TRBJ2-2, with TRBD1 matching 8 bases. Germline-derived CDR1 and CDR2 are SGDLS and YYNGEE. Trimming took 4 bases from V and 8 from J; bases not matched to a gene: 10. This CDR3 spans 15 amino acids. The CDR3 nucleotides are TGTGCCAGCAGCTACGACGGACAGGGCAGGGGGGAGCTGTTTTTT. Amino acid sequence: CASSYDGQGRGELFF.

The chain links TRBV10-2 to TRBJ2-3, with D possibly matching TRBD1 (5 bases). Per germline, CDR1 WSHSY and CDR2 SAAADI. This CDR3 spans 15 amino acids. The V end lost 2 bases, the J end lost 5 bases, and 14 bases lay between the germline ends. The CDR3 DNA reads TGCGCCAGCAGTGAGCCAGGGTATTTGGGAGATACGCAGTATTTT. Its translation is CASSEPGYLGDTQYF.

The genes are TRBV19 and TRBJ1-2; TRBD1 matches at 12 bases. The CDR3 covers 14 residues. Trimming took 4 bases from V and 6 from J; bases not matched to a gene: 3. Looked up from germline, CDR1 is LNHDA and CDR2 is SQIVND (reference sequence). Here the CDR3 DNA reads TGTGCCAGTAGTAGGGGGACAGGGGGCAATGGCTACACCTTC. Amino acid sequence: CASSRGTGGNGYTF.

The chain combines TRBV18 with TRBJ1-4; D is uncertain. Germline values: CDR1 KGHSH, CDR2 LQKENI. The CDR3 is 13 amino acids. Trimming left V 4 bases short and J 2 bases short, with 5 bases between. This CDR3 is CASSRGTNEKLFF. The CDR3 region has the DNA TGTGCCAGCTCACGCGGGACTAATGAAAAACTGTTTTTT. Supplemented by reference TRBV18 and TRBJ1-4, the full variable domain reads NAGVMQNPRHLVRRRGQEARLRCSPMKGHSHVYWYRQLPEEGLKFMVYLQKENIIDESGMPKERFSAEFPKEGPSILRIQQVVRGDSAAYFCASSRGTNEKLFFGSGTQLSVL.

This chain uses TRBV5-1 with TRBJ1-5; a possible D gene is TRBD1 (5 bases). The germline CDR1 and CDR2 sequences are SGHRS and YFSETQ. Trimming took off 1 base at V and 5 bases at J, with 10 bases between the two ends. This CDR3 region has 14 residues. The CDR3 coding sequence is TGCGCCAGCAGCTTGTCGGGAGGGGATCAGCCCCAGCATTTT. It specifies CASSLSGGDQPQHF.

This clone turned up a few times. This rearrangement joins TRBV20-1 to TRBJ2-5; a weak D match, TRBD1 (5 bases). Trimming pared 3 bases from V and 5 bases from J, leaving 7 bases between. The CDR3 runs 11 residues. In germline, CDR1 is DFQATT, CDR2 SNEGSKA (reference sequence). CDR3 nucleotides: TGCAGTGCTAGTCAGGGCGAGACCCAGTACTTC. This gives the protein CSASQGETQYF.

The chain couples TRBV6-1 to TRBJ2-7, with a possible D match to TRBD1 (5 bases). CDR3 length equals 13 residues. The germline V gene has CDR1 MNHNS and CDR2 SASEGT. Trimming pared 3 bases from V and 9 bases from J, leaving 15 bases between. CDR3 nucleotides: TGTGCCAGCAGTGATCTGATCGGAAGGGGGCAGTACGTC. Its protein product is CASSDLIGRGQYV.

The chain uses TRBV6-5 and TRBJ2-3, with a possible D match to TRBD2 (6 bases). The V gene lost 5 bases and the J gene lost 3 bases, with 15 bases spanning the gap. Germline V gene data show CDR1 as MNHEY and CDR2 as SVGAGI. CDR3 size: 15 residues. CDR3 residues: CASSPRGTSTDTQYF. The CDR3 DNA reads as TGTGCCAGCAGTCCCCGGGGGACCTCGACAGATACGCAGTATTTT.

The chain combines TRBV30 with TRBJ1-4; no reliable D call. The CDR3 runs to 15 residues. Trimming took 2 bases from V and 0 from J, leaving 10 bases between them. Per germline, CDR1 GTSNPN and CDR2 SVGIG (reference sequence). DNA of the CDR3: TGTGCCTGGAGTTCTTTTAGGGCAACTAATGAAAAACTGTTTTTT. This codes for CAWSSFRATNEKLFF.

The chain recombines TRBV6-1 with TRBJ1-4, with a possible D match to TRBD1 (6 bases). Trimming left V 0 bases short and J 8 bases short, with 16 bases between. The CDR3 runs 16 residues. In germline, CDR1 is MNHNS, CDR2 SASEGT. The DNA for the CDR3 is TGTGCCAGCAGTGAAGCGCTTCAGGCAGGGGAGGAAAAACTGTTTTTT. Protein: CASSEALQAGEEKLFF.

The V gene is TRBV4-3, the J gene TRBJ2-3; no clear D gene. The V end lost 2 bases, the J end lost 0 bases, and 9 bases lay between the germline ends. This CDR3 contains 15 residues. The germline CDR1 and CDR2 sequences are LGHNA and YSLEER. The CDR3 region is CASSQSTESTDTQYF. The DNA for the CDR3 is TGCGCCAGCAGCCAATCTACAGAGAGCACAGATACGCAGTATTTT.

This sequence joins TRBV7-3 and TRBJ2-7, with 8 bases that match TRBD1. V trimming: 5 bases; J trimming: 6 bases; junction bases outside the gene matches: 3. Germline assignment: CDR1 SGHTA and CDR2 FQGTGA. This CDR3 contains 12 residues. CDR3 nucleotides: TGTGCCAGCAGCCTGACAGGGGTCGAGCAGTACGTC. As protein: CASSLTGVEQYV.

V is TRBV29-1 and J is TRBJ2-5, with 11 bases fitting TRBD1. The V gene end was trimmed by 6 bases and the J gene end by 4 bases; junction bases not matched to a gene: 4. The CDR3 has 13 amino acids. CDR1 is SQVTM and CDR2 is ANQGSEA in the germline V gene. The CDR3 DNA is TGCAGCGTGGGGACAGGGGGGAGAGAGACCCAGTACTTC. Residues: CSVGTGGRETQYF. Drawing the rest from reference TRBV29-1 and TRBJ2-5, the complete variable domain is SAVISQKPSRDICQRGTSLTIQCQVDSQVTMMFWYRQQPGQSLTLIATANQGSEATYESGFVIDKFPISRPNLTFSTLTVSNMSPEDSSIYLCSVGTGGRETQYFGPGTRLLVL.

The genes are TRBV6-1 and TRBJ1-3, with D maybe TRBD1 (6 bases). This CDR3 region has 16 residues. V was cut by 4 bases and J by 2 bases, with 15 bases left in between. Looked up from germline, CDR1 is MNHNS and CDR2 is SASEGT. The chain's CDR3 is CASSGTGPYPGNTIYF. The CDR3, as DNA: TGTGCCAGCAGTGGAACAGGGCCTTATCCTGGAAACACCATATATTTT.

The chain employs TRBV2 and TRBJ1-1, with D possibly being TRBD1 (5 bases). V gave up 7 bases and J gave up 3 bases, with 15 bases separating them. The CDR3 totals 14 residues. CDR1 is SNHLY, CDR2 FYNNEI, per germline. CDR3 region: CASNLVGGDTEAFF. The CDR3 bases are TGTGCCAGCAACCTAGTGGGGGGAGACACTGAAGCTTTCTTT.

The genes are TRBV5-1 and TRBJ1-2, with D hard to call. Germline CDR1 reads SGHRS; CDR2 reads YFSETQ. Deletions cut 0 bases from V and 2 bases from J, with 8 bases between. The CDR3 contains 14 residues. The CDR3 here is CASSLGTANYGYTF. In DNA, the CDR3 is TGCGCCAGCAGCTTGGGTACGGCAAACTATGGCTACACCTTC. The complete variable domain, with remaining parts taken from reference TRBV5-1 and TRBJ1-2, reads KAGVTQTPRYLIKTRGQQVTLSCSPISGHRSVSWYQQTPGQGLQFLFEYFSETQRNKGNFPGRFSGRQFSNSRSEMNVSTLELGDSALYLCASSLGTANYGYTFGSGTRLTVV.

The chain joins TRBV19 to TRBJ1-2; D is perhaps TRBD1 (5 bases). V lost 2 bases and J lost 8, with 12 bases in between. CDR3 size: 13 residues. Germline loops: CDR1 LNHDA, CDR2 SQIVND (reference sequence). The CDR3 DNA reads TGTGCCAGTAGTATATTCCAGGGCAACGGCTACACCTTC. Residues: CASSIFQGNGYTF.